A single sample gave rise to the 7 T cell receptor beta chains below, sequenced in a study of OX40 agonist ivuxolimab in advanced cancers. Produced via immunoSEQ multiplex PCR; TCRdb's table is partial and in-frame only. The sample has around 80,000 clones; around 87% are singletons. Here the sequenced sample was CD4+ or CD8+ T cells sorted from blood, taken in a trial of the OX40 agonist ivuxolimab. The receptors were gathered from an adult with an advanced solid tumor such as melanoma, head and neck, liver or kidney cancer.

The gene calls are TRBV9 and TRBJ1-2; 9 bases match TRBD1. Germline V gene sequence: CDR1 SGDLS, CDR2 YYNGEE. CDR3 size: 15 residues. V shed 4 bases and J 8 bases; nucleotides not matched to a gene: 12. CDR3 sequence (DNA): TGTGCCAGCAGCCCGCGTCCCGGGACAGGGAACGGCTACACCTTC. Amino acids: CASSPRPGTGNGYTF. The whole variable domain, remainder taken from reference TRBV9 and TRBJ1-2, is DSGVTQTPKHLITATGQRVTLRCSPRSGDLSVYWYQQSLDQGLQFLIQYYNGEERAKGNILERFSAQQFPDLHSELNLSSLELGDSALYFCASSPRPGTGNGYTFGSGTRLTVV.

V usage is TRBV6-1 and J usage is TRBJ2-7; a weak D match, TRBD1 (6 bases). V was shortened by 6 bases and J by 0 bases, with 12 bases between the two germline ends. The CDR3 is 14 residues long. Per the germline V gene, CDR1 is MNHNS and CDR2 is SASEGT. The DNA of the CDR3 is TGTGCCAGCAGGACGACAGGCAACTCCTACGAGCAGTACTTC. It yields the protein CASRTTGNSYEQYF.

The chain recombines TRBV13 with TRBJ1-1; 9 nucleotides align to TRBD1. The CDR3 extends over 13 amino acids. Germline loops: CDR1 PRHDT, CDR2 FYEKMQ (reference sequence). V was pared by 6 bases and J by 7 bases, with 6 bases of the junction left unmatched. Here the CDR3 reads CASSGTGWGEAFF. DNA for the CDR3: TGTGCCAGCAGTGGGACAGGGTGGGGTGAAGCTTTCTTT.

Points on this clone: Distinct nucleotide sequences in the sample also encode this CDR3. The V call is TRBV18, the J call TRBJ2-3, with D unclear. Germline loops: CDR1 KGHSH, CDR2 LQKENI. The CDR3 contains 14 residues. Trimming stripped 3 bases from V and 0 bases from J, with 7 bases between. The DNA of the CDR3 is TGTGCCAGCTCACCCGACTCCAGCACAGATACGCAGTATTTT. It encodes CASSPDSSTDTQYF.

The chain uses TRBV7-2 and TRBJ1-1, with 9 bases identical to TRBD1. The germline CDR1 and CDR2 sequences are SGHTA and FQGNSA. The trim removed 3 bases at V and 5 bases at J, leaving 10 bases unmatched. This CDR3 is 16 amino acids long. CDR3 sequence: CASSFAGTGKGTEAFF. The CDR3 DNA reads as TGTGCCAGCAGCTTTGCCGGGACAGGGAAGGGTACTGAAGCTTTCTTT.

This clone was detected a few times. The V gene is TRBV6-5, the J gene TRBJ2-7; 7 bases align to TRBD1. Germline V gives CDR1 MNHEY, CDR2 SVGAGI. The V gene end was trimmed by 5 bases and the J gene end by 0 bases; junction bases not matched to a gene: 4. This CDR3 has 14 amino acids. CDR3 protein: CASSQRDSSYEQYF. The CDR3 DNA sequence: TGTGCCAGCAGTCAGAGGGACAGCTCCTACGAGCAGTACTTC.

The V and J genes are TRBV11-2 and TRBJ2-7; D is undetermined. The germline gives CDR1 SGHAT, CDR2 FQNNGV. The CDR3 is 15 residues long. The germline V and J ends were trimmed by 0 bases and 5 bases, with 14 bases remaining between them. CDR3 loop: CASSLEPLTTNEQYF. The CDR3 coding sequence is TGTGCCAGCAGCTTAGAGCCCCTGACGACCAACGAGCAGTACTTC.